This TCR beta chain was captured by sequencing in a study of shared T cell receptors in the human thymus. The table came from immunoSEQ multiplex PCR; TCRdb's copy has only in-frame clones and leaves some out. This table has more than 300,000 clones, 95% appearing once. Trimming stripped 2 bases from V and 1 base from J, with 17 bases between. Germline V gives CDR1 SGHNT, CDR2 YYREEE (reference sequence). There are 17 residues in the CDR3. This TCR derives from a human donor. The chain joins TRBV5-4 to TRBJ2-3; no firm D call. Input material: thymocytes. The CDR3 is CASSFSTGPGGTDTQYF. The CDR3 nucleotides read TGTGCCAGCAGCTTCTCGACTGGGCCGGGTGGCACAGATACGCAGTATTTT.